This is a list of T cell receptor beta chains from one sample in a study of blood T cells in healthy people across ages. TCRdb independently ran MiXCR on the 5' RACE reads; one entry per CDR3 protein. The table lists approximately 810,000 distinct CDR3 sequences, under 40% of them singletons. The sequenced sample was blood. The receptors originated from a man aged 18 to 29 in good health. CDR3s include the opening cysteine and the closing phenylalanine or tryptophan. The D gene is left open where the match is weak. Size values are once, few and many counts, or a class for expanded clones, and some rows have none.

v_call	d_call	j_call	clone_size	cdr3_nt	cdr3_aa
TRBV6-5	.	TRBJ2-5	.	TGTGCCAGCATGAGCAGGGAGACCCAGTACTTC	CASMSRETQYF
TRBV20-1	.	TRBJ2-5	few	TGCAGTGCTAGAGATACGGAGGAGACCCAGTACTTC	CSARDTEETQYF
TRBV7-9	.	TRBJ2-3	.	TGTGTCAGCAGCTCCTTAGAAGATACGCAGTATTTT	CVSSSLEDTQYF
TRBV13	.	TRBJ2-7	.	TGTGCCAGCAGCTGGGAGGGGGACGAGCAGTACTTC	CASSWEGDEQYF
TRBV9	.	TRBJ2-1	few	TGTGCCAGCAGCGTAAACCTGAGAGGTTCGGAGTTCTTC	CASSVNLRGSEFF
TRBV29-1	.	TRBJ1-2	many	TGCAGCGTTGAAATAGGCCCTTCCTATGGCTACACCTTC	CSVEIGPSYGYTF
TRBV5-1	TRBD1	TRBJ2-7	few	TGCGCCAGCAGCGGACAAGGACAGGGGGCTGACGAGCAGTACTTC	CASSGQGQGADEQYF
TRBV7-2	.	TRBJ1-1	.	TGTGCCAGCAGCTTTGCGTCCGGGGGTTACACTGAAGCTTTCTTT	CASSFASGGYTEAFF
TRBV20-1	.	TRBJ2-3	many	TGCAGTGGGGCGGATCCATACACAGATACGCAGTATTTT	CSGADPYTDTQYF
TRBV3-1	.	TRBJ2-1	once	TGTGCCAGCAGCCAAGATCGAGGGGACAATCAGCAGTTCTTC	CASSQDRGDNQQFF
TRBV29-1	.	TRBJ2-3	few	TGCAGCGCAGCAACAGGAGAGAGCACAGATACGCAGTATTTT	CSAATGESTDTQYF
TRBV25-1	TRBD1	TRBJ2-7	.	TGTGCCAGCAGTGCTCCGGGACAGGGGGCGGGCGAGCAGTACTTC	CASSAPGQGAGEQYF
TRBV2	TRBD1	TRBJ1-2	few	TGTGCCAGCCCTCGGGACAGCGAAGGCTACACCTTC	CASPRDSEGYTF
TRBV5-1	.	TRBJ2-3	.	TGCGCCAGCAGCTCGGCGGCTCCTATTAGCACAGATACGCAGTATTTT	CASSSAAPISTDTQYF